A selection of T cell receptor beta chains follows, all from one sample in a study of blood T cells in healthy people across ages. In TCRdb, the 5' RACE reads were re-called with MiXCR into one record per CDR3 protein. The table lists almost 800,000 distinct CDR3 sequences, roughly 64% of them singletons. What was sequenced was blood. Receptors originate from a man younger than 45 in good health. The CDR3 runs from the conserved cysteine through the conserved F or W. Each record gives: V gene, J gene, D gene, clone size, CDR3 DNA, CDR3 protein. The D gene is left open where the match is weak. Expanded clones get a size class; other rows say once, few or many, or leave the size out.

>TRBV7-2|TRBJ2-5|TRBD2|few
TGTGCCAGCAGCTCTACCGGGACTAGCGGAAAAGAGACCCAGTACTTC
CASSSTGTSGKETQYF
>TRBV4-3|TRBJ2-7|.|few
TGCGCCAGCAGCCAAGACGGGCTCCGATCTTCCTACGAGCAGTACTTC
CASSQDGLRSSYEQYF
>TRBV27|TRBJ2-2|TRBD2|.
TGTGCCAGCAGTTTTAACGGGAGGGCCGTCACCGGGGAGCTGTTTTTT
CASSFNGRAVTGELFF
>TRBV12-3/TRBV12-4|TRBJ2-7|.|.
TGTGCCAGCAGTGTACGGGTCGAGAATGAGCAGTACTTC
CASSVRVENEQYF
>TRBV12-3/TRBV12-4|TRBJ2-5|.|few
TGTGCCAGCTGCAGTAGTAGTGCCGAGACCCAGTACTTC
CASCSSSAETQYF
>TRBV19|TRBJ2-6|.|once
TGTGCCAGTACCCAGGGAGCCCGCTCTGGGGCCAACGTCCTGACTTTC
CASTQGARSGANVLTF
>TRBV10-3|TRBJ1-1|.|.
TGTGCCATCAGGGTGGACACTGAAGCTTTCTTT
CAIRVDTEAFF
>TRBV20-1|TRBJ2-5|TRBD2|.
TGCAGTGCTCCCCTGGATAGCGGGAGGGCCTTGGAGACCCAGTACTTC
CSAPLDSGRALETQYF
>TRBV20-1|TRBJ2-7|TRBD2|.
TGCAGTGCTAGGAGGATCGCCAGGGTAGCGGGAGGAGTATCCTACGAGCAGTACTTC
CSARRIARVAGGVSYEQYF
>TRBV20-1|TRBJ2-3|.|once
TGCAGTGCTAGCGCGGGTGAAGCGCCAGATACGCAGTATTTT
CSASAGEAPDTQYF
>TRBV14|TRBJ2-1|.|.
TGTGCCAGCAGTCGGACTACCAGCTACAATGAGCAGTTCTTC
CASSRTTSYNEQFF
>TRBV20-1|TRBJ2-5|TRBD2|.
TGCAGTGTCTACCTAGCGGAAGGTCCTCAAGAGACCCAGTACTTC
CSVYLAEGPQETQYF
>TRBV2|TRBJ2-1|.|few
TGTGCCAGCAGCGGCGACAGCCCCAATGAGCAGTTCTTC
CASSGDSPNEQFF
>TRBV6-5|TRBJ1-5|.|once
TGTGCCAGCAGCCCCCGTTCCGCTAATCAGCCCCAGCATTTT
CASSPRSANQPQHF
>TRBV20-1|TRBJ2-4|TRBD2|few
TGCAGTGCATACGGACTAGCGGAAAACATTCAGTACTTC
CSAYGLAENIQYF
>TRBV19|TRBJ1-5|.|.
TGTGCCAGTAGTATAGACAGGGACCAGCCCCAGCATTTT
CASSIDRDQPQHF
>TRBV15|TRBJ2-7|.|.
TGTGCCACCAGCAGAGATCTAAGAGGAGACGAGCAGTACTTC
CATSRDLRGDEQYF
>TRBV7-9|TRBJ2-3|TRBD2|.
TGTGCCAGCAGCCCCGCGGGGGATCGTAGGCTCACAGATACGCAGTATTTT
CASSPAGDRRLTDTQYF
>TRBV27|TRBJ1-1|.|.
TGTGCCAGCAGTCTTAGCATAGGGGGGACTGAAGCTTTCTTT
CASSLSIGGTEAFF
>TRBV29-1|TRBJ2-1|TRBD2|few
TGCAGCGGGACTAGCGGGGCTGGGCCCGGGAATGAGCAGTTCTTC
CSGTSGAGPGNEQFF
>TRBV12-3/TRBV12-4|TRBJ2-7|TRBD2|.
TGTGCCAGCAGCATTGGGACTAGCGGGACCTACGAGCAGTACTTC
CASSIGTSGTYEQYF
>TRBV6-5|TRBJ2-5|TRBD2|few
TGTGCCAGCAGTTTCCTCGCGGCTAGCGGGAGTGAGACCCAGTACTTC
CASSFLAASGSETQYF
>TRBV4-3|TRBJ2-3|.|few
TGCGCCAGCAGCCAAGAGCAGGGATCAGATACGCAGTATTTT
CASSQEQGSDTQYF
>TRBV29-1|TRBJ2-3|.|few
TGCAGCGTTGTGATAGCGGAAGATACGCAGTATTTT
CSVVIAEDTQYF
>TRBV7-2|TRBJ1-6|.|few
TGTGCCAGCAGCCCAGGGAGATCCTATAATTCACCCCTCCACTTT
CASSPGRSYNSPLHF
>TRBV10-3|TRBJ2-3|TRBD1|.
TGTGCCATCAGTGAGGGGACAGGGGGTACAGATACGCAGTATTTT
CAISEGTGGTDTQYF
>TRBV9|TRBJ2-1|.|.
TGTGCCAGCAGCGTAATTTCGAGGGGGGACAATGAGCAGTTCTTC
CASSVISRGDNEQFF
>TRBV7-2|TRBJ1-2|.|few
TGTGCCAGCAGCGGGGTCCGTTATGGCTACACCTTC
CASSGVRYGYTF
>TRBV5-6|TRBJ2-2|.|few
TGTGCCAGCAGCTTTGACGCCGGGGAGCTGTTTTTT
CASSFDAGELFF
>TRBV29-1|TRBJ1-1|.|once
TGCAGCTCCCAACCAGGAGCCATGAACACTGAAGCTTTCTTT
CSSQPGAMNTEAFF
>TRBV20-1|TRBJ1-5|.|few
TGCAGTGCTAGAGTGGCCAGGGAGCAGCCCCAGCATTTT
CSARVAREQPQHF
>TRBV7-8|TRBJ2-1|TRBD2|few
TGTGCCAGCAGGCCTCCGGGACTAGGTAATGAGCAGTTCTTC
CASRPPGLGNEQFF
>TRBV19|TRBJ1-2|.|once
TGTGCCAGTAGTCCAAGGGGACGGGCCTATGGCTACACCTTC
CASSPRGRAYGYTF
>TRBV6-2/TRBV6-3|TRBJ2-5|.|few
TGTGCCAGCAGCCACACCATTACCCAGTACTTC
CASSHTITQYF
>TRBV28|TRBJ2-7|.|.
TGTGCCAGCAGTTTCGGCCAGGCAGGTTACGAGCAGTACTTC
CASSFGQAGYEQYF
>TRBV5-1|TRBJ2-1|TRBD2|.
TGCGCCAGCTTTGGGACTAGCGGTCACAATGAGCAGTTCTTC
CASFGTSGHNEQFF
>TRBV6-5|TRBJ2-7|TRBD1|.
TGTGCCAGCAGTTCGGACAGGGTGAGCTCCTACGAGCAGTACTTC
CASSSDRVSSYEQYF